What follows are 2 T cell receptor beta chains derived from one specimen sequenced in a study of PD-1 blockade in mismatch repair-deficient tumors (dated by TCRdb to 2016 to 2017). Library preparation used the immunoSEQ multiplex PCR assay. In TCRdb, the immuneACCESS table is reduced to in-frame sequences with V and J assigned. These tables do not hold every clone; where another copy was compared, an unresolved V gene accounts for under half, and the others remain unexplained. The sample table shows approximately 50,000 clones, and around 82% are seen once. The ten largest clones add up to 2.5% to 4% of the sample. The specimen comprised peripheral blood, sampled 4 weeks after starting pembrolizumab. The receptors derive from an adult with mismatch repair-deficient cancer.

The genes are TRBV29-1 and TRBJ2-7, with TRBD1 matching over 10 bases. Trimming at V came to 6 bases and at J to 3 bases, leaving 5 bases not matched to a gene. CDR3 length: 13 residues. CDR1 SQVTM and CDR2 ANQGSEA come from the germline V gene. The CDR3: CSVLGDRGYEQYF. CDR3 sequence (DNA): TGCAGCGTACTTGGGGACAGGGGCTACGAGCAGTACTTC.

This chain joins TRBV7-6 and TRBJ1-4, with 8 bases identical to TRBD1. The germline CDR1 and CDR2 sequences are SGHVS and FNYEAQ. J lost 5 bases, V lost 3 bases, and 5 bases had no gene match. The CDR3 has 15 amino acids. The CDR3 DNA follows: TGTGCCAGCAGCTTGGGGACAGGCCAAAATGAAAAACTGTTTTTT. Its translation is CASSLGTGQNEKLFF.